These 9 T cell receptor beta chains came from one sample sequenced in a study of T cell changes during pregnancy in multiple sclerosis (dated by TCRdb to the late 2010s). Libraries were built with the immunoSEQ multiplex PCR assay. In TCRdb, the immuneACCESS table is reduced to in-frame sequences with V and J assigned. These tables do not hold every clone; where another copy was compared, an unresolved V gene accounts for under half, and the others remain unexplained. The sample includes almost 50,000 clones, with about 89% observed a single time. The top ten clonotypes cover roughly 10% of the sample. This material consisted of CD8+ T cells from peripheral blood mononuclear cells, taken after pregnancy. These receptors all stem from a female donor with multiple sclerosis, enrolled in a pregnancy study.

This sequence joins TRBV4-1 and TRBJ2-3; the D is unclear. CDR1 is MGHRA and CDR2 is YSYEKL in the germline V gene. Trimming removed 1 base from V and 0 bases from J, with 8 bases in between. The CDR3 spans 15 residues. This chain's CDR3 is CASSQVPVSTDTQYF. CDR3 DNA sequence: TGCGCCAGCAGCCAAGTTCCGGTTAGCACAGATACGCAGTATTTT.

The chain couples TRBV19 to TRBJ1-1; possible D gene TRBD1, 6 bases. Trimming removed 7 bases from V and 7 bases from J, with 19 bases in between. The CDR3 runs 14 residues. CDR1 is LNHDA, CDR2 SQIVND, per germline (reference sequence). The CDR3 reads CASTPKTGLYEAFF. The CDR3 DNA reads as TGTGCCAGTACTCCTAAGACAGGCCTCTATGAAGCTTTCTTT.

Remarks on this clone: Other nucleotide sequences from this sample produce the same CDR3. The chain combines TRBV6-1 with TRBJ1-2; 8 nucleotides agree with TRBD1. This CDR3 is 14 amino acids long. Germline V gives CDR1 MNHNS, CDR2 SASEGT. V was pared by 5 bases and J by 4 bases, with 6 bases of the junction left unmatched. CDR3 amino acids: CASSTPGTGYGYTF. For the CDR3, the DNA is TGTGCCAGCAGTACCCCCGGGACAGGCTATGGCTACACCTTC.

The J gene is TRBJ1-2, the V gene TRBV11-2, with a tentative D call TRBD1 (6 bases). The CDR3 is 17 amino acids. Germline V CDR1 and CDR2: SGHAT, FQNNGV. Trimming cost V 5 bases and J 0 bases, with 19 bases left between them. The CDR3 DNA sequence: TGTGCCAGCAGCCAAACCCCGGGGACACCGTCTAACTATGGCTACACCTTC. As protein: CASSQTPGTPSNYGYTF.

This chain uses TRBV19 with TRBJ2-3, with D tentatively TRBD1 (5 bases). Trimming took off 4 bases at V and 10 bases at J, with 21 bases between the two ends. Germline CDR1 reads LNHDA; CDR2 reads SQIVND (reference sequence). The CDR3 extends over 15 amino acids. In DNA form, the CDR3 reads TGTGCCAGTAGTAAGCCTGACAGCTTAGGTCCCTCGCAGTATTTT. Its protein product is CASSKPDSLGPSQYF. Looking up the rest from reference TRBV19 and TRBJ2-3 gives the full variable domain: DGGITQSPKYLFRKEGQNVTLSCEQNLNHDAMYWYRQDPGQGLRLIYYSQIVNDFQKGDIAEGYSVSREKKESFPLTVTSAQKNPTAFYLCASSKPDSLGPSQYFGPGTRLTVL.

The gene calls are TRBV5-1 and TRBJ1-2; 10 bases align to TRBD1. CDR1 is SGHRS and CDR2 is YFSETQ in the germline V gene. This CDR3 region has 13 residues. J gave up 6 bases and V 4 bases, and 3 bases lay outside the gene matches. This CDR3 reads CASSLGTGDGYTF. CDR3 nucleotide sequence: TGCGCCAGCAGCCTAGGGACAGGGGATGGCTACACCTTC. Using reference TRBV5-1 and TRBJ1-2 for the parts outside the CDR3, the full variable domain is KAGVTQTPRYLIKTRGQQVTLSCSPISGHRSVSWYQQTPGQGLQFLFEYFSETQRNKGNFPGRFSGRQFSNSRSEMNVSTLELGDSALYLCASSLGTGDGYTFGSGTRLTVV.

V usage is TRBV5-1 and J usage is TRBJ2-3; 10 bases agree with TRBD2. CDR1 and CDR2 from the germline V gene are SGHRS and YFSETQ. Trimming removed 0 bases from V and 5 bases from J; junction bases left unmatched: 6. The CDR3 spans 16 residues. The CDR3, as DNA: TGCGCCAGCAGCTTGGATCCAGCGGGGGGGATAGATACGCAGTATTTT. Translating it yields CASSLDPAGGIDTQYF. Variable domain in full (rest from reference TRBV5-1 and TRBJ2-3): KAGVTQTPRYLIKTRGQQVTLSCSPISGHRSVSWYQQTPGQGLQFLFEYFSETQRNKGNFPGRFSGRQFSNSRSEMNVSTLELGDSALYLCASSLDPAGGIDTQYFGPGTRLTVL.

The chain couples TRBV6-4 to TRBJ2-3, with 14 positions matching TRBD2. V lost 6 bases, J lost 5 bases, and 4 bases stayed unmatched. CDR3 length: 15 amino acids. Germline V gene lookup returns CDR1 MRHNA and CDR2 SNTAGT. The CDR3 nucleotides are TGTGCCAGCAGCTCGACTAGCGGGGGGGGAGATACGCAGTATTTT. Its protein product is CASSSTSGGGDTQYF.

This chain uses TRBV27 with TRBJ1-5; TRBD1 might be the D (5 bases). The germline V gene encodes CDR1 MNHEY and CDR2 SMNVEV (reference sequence). Trimming took 5 bases from V and 4 from J, leaving 12 bases between them. CDR3 size: 14 residues. The CDR3 sequence: CASSTQGWNQPQHF. CDR3 nucleotide sequence: TGTGCCAGCAGTACCCAGGGATGGAATCAGCCCCAGCATTTT.